This is a list of T cell receptor beta chains from one sample in a study of human T cells and chemical hapten exposure. In TCRdb, the reads were re-called with MiXCR into one record per CDR3 protein. The sample lists 120,000 or so distinct CDR3 sequences, approximately 9% seen once, with 1.4% in the top ten. Sequenced sample: whole blood. The source of these receptors is a human donor in good health. Some clones in this sample may be carry-over from other donors' samples. Each CDR3 is given with its conserved first and last residue. D genes are given only for firm matches. A clone size is listed for some rows: how often the clone was seen (once, few, many), or a class if it is expanded.

clone_size d_call j_call v_call cdr3_nt cdr3_aa
few - TRBJ2-3 TRBV27 TGTGCCAGCAACAGGGGGGGCGTCACAGATACGCAGTATTTT CASNRGGVTDTQYF
many TRBD2 TRBJ2-7 TRBV7-9 TGTGCCAGCAGCCAAGGACTAGCGGGGAGTCGGCAGTACTTC CASSQGLAGSRQYF
many - TRBJ1-1 TRBV27 TGTGCCAGCAGTTTATTGCAGAACACTGAAGCTTTCTTT CASSLLQNTEAFF
few TRBD1 TRBJ1-5 TRBV4-1 TGCGCCAGCAGCCAAGATAAAGGAGGGGGCCAGCCCCAGCATTTT CASSQDKGGGQPQHF
- - TRBJ2-1 TRBV11-2 TGTGCCAGCAGCCCGAACCGGGACAACTACAATGAGCAGTTCTTC CASSPNRDNYNEQFF
many TRBD1 TRBJ1-5 TRBV7-9 TGTGCCAGCAGCTTGAGCCCCGGGACAGCTAGCAATCAGCCCCAGCATTTT CASSLSPGTASNQPQHF
few TRBD2 TRBJ2-1 TRBV4-1 TGCGCCAGCAGCCAAGATCTAGCGGGATACAACAATGAGCAGTTCTTC CASSQDLAGYNNEQFF
few TRBD1 TRBJ2-7 TRBV7-2 TGTGCCAGCAGCTCAGCAAGGGACAGGCGGAGGATGTACTTC CASSSARDRRRMYF
many - TRBJ1-1 TRBV5-1 TGCGCCAGCAGCTTGGGCTTTATGAACACTGAAGCTTTCTTT CASSLGFMNTEAFF
few - TRBJ1-1 TRBV5-1 TGCGCCAGCAGCTTGGATGTCTCACTGAACACTGAAGCTTTCTTT CASSLDVSLNTEAFF
few - TRBJ1-1 TRBV3-1 TGTGCCAGCAGCCACATTGCCGGAAACACTGAAGCTTTCTTT CASSHIAGNTEAFF
many TRBD1 TRBJ1-4 TRBV7-8 TGTGCCAGCAGCTGGTCCGGGACAGGGGTTAATGAAAAACTGTTTTTT CASSWSGTGVNEKLFF
many TRBD1 TRBJ1-2 TRBV20-1 TGCAGTGCTACCCCGACCAGGGGGACCCCCTATGGCTACACCTTC CSATPTRGTPYGYTF
- TRBD2 TRBJ2-1 TRBV6-2/TRBV6-3 TGTGCCAGCAGTTACTCGAAAACTAGCGGGGAGTACAATGAGCAGTTCTTC CASSYSKTSGEYNEQFF
few - TRBJ1-5 TRBV19 TGTGCCAGTAGTATAGGCCCTGGACTAGATTATAGCAATCAGCCCCAGCATTTT CASSIGPGLDYSNQPQHF
few - TRBJ2-5 TRBV7-9 TGTGCCAGCAGCTTAACAGGACTACAAGAGACCCAGTACTTC CASSLTGLQETQYF
few - TRBJ2-6 TRBV12-3/TRBV12-4 TGTGCCAGCACCCATTCTGGGGCCAACGTCCTGACTTTC CASTHSGANVLTF
- TRBD1 TRBJ2-7 TRBV5-4 TGTGCCAGCAGCCCCGCAGGACAGGGGATTTACGAGCAGTACTTC CASSPAGQGIYEQYF
- - TRBJ1-5 TRBV6-5 TGTGCCAGCAGTTACTCGGCGGGTGACAATCAGCCCCAGCATTTT CASSYSAGDNQPQHF
- - TRBJ1-2 TRBV20-1 TGCAGTGCTGGTCCCCGCAGGGGCGGTGCTGGCTACACCTTC CSAGPRRGGAGYTF
many TRBD2 TRBJ2-1 TRBV14 TGTGCCAGCAGCGCGAGCGGGAGATGGCTTTACAATGAGCAGTTCTTC CASSASGRWLYNEQFF
many - TRBJ1-5 TRBV12-5 TGTGCTAGTGGTTTGGCGACACCTCGGGGTCAGCCCCAGCATTTT CASGLATPRGQPQHF
many TRBD2 TRBJ2-2 TRBV7-2 TGTGCCAGCAGCCTAAGAGCTAGCGGGAGTGCCGGGGAGCTGTTTTTT CASSLRASGSAGELFF
- TRBD1 TRBJ2-3 TRBV30 TGTGCCTGGAGTGTGGGACAGAATACGCAGTATTTT CAWSVGQNTQYF
- TRBD1 TRBJ2-5 TRBV7-9 TGTGCCAGCAGCTTAGATCCGACAGGGGGCATGAAGACCCAGTACTTC CASSLDPTGGMKTQYF
many TRBD2 TRBJ2-5 TRBV6-5 TGTGCCAGCACGGGCGGGGGGGCATCTGAGACCCAGTACTTC CASTGGGASETQYF
- - TRBJ2-7 TRBV29-1 TGCAGCGTTGAAGATGGTTACTACGAGCAGTACTTC CSVEDGYYEQYF
few - TRBJ2-6 TRBV20-1 TGCAGTGCTAGTAGAGGGACTGGGGCCAACGTCCTGACTTTC CSASRGTGANVLTF
- TRBD1 TRBJ1-5 TRBV10-3 TGTGCCAGCAGGGACAGGGGGCTTGGCAATCAGCCCCAGCATTTT CASRDRGLGNQPQHF
few - TRBJ2-1 TRBV12-3/TRBV12-4 TGTGCCAGCAGTCTCCGCCCCTGGGCTTCTACTCTCAATGAGCAGTTCTTC CASSLRPWASTLNEQFF
many - TRBJ1-1 TRBV4-3 TGCGCCAGCAGCCAAGACCGGGACTTTGGGACTGAAGCTTTCTTT CASSQDRDFGTEAFF
- - TRBJ1-5 TRBV12-5 TGTGCTAGTGGTTTGGTAAAGTCTAATCAGCCCCAGCATTTT CASGLVKSNQPQHF
- - TRBJ2-2 TRBV7-9 TGTGCCAGCAGCGTAGGGGCGGGGATCGCCCGGGAGCTGTTTTTT CASSVGAGIARELFF
few - TRBJ1-2 TRBV7-9 TGTGCCAGCAGCTTAGCAACAGGGAGCTATGGCTACACCTTC CASSLATGSYGYTF
- - TRBJ1-5 TRBV19 TGTGCCAGTACCACAGGGACAACTAATCAGCCCCAGCATTTT CASTTGTTNQPQHF
- TRBD2 TRBJ2-1 TRBV27 TGTGCCAGCAGTTTAGAAGCGGGGTACAATGAGCAGTTCTTC CASSLEAGYNEQFF
- - TRBJ1-1 TRBV11-2 TGTGCCAGCAGCCCCTTTCTTGTCAGGGAGCGCACTGAAGCTTTCTTT CASSPFLVRERTEAFF
- - TRBJ2-2 TRBV24-1 TGTGCCACCAGTGTTATGGACAGGAACACCGGGGAGCTGTTTTTT CATSVMDRNTGELFF